A selection of T cell receptor beta chains follows, all from one sample in a study of blood T cell repertoires in COVID-19. Assay used: immunoSEQ multiplex PCR; TCRdb lists only in-frame clones, some missing. The table has over 120,000 clones, approximately 88% seen once. The material sequenced was peripheral blood. The origin of the receptors is a woman aged 45-59 years with acute or convalescent COVID-19. Both conserved end residues are part of each CDR3. A D gene is named only where the DNA matches it firmly. The size field is filled for only some rows; it gives once, few, many or a size class.

clone size	V gene	CDR3 length	D gene	J gene	CDR3 DNA	CDR3 protein
.	TRBV9	15	.	TRBJ2-2	TGTGCCAGCAGCGCATCTGGGGGGGCCCCCGGGGAGCTGTTTTTT	CASSASGGAPGELFF
.	TRBV9	15	.	TRBJ2-7	TGTGCCAGCAGCGTAGCGCCCCTAGGGGATTACGAGCAGTACTTC	CASSVAPLGDYEQYF
.	TRBV19	14	.	TRBJ1-2	TGTGCCAGTAGACAACAGGGTTCTAACTATGGCTACACCTTC	CASRQQGSNYGYTF
.	TRBV13	15	.	TRBJ2-7	TGTGCCAGCAGCTTGCACAGGGTTGGGTCCTACGAGCAGTACTTC	CASSLHRVGSYEQYF
.	TRBV19	15	TRBD1	TRBJ2-2	TGTGCCAGTAACCAGACAGGGGCGGAGACCGGGGAGCTGTTTTTT	CASNQTGAETGELFF
.	TRBV18	16	TRBD1	TRBJ1-2	TGTGCCAGCTCACAATCGACAGGGCCGTTGGGAAATGGCTACACCTTC	CASSQSTGPLGNGYTF
.	TRBV7-9	14	TRBD2	TRBJ2-1	TGTGCCAGCAGCCGTCCCTCGGGACTAGGGGGGCAGTTCTTC	CASSRPSGLGGQFF
.	TRBV2	16	.	TRBJ1-1	TGTGCCAGCAGTGACCGCGGAGGCTTTTTGGGCACTGAAGCTTTCTTT	CASSDRGGFLGTEAFF
.	TRBV20-1	11	.	TRBJ2-7	TGCAGTGCTGGACCACAGGTCGAGCAGTACTTC	CSAGPQVEQYF
.	TRBV6-5	14	.	TRBJ1-3	TGTGCCAGCAGTCCACGGGGGTTGGGAAACACCATATATTTT	CASSPRGLGNTIYF
.	TRBV5-1	14	TRBD1	TRBJ1-4	TGCGCCAGCACCACAGGGGGCACTAATGAAAAACTGTTTTTT	CASTTGGTNEKLFF
.	TRBV9	16	.	TRBJ2-3	TGTGCCAGCAGCGTAGAGCCGGACACTAGCACAGATACGCAGTATTTT	CASSVEPDTSTDTQYF
few	TRBV6-5	16	TRBD1	TRBJ1-2	TGTGCCAGCAGTTACTCTCGGACAGGAGGAAACTATGGCTACACCTTC	CASSYSRTGGNYGYTF
.	TRBV7-2	15	.	TRBJ2-2	TGTGCCAGCAGCTTAAACGGGGGATACACCGGGGAGCTGTTTTTT	CASSLNGGYTGELFF
.	TRBV6-1	17	TRBD1	TRBJ1-1	TGTGCCAGCAGTGACTGGGTGGGGGACAGGGGAGAGGCTGAAGCTTTCTTT	CASSDWVGDRGEAEAFF
.	TRBV19	13	TRBD1	TRBJ2-7	TGTGCCAGTAGTAGGGACAGGGGCTACGAGCAGTACTTC	CASSRDRGYEQYF
.	TRBV7-6	16	TRBD1	TRBJ2-7	TGTGCCAGCAGCTCGCTACAGGGGACGAACCCCTACGAGCAGTACTTC	CASSSLQGTNPYEQYF
few	TRBV27	14	.	TRBJ2-1	TGTGCCAGCAGTCTCCTGAGCTCCTACAATGAGCAGTTCTTC	CASSLLSSYNEQFF
.	TRBV24-1	16	TRBD1	TRBJ1-5	TGTGCCACCAGTGATTCGAGGACAGGGCAAAATCAGCCCCAGCATTTT	CATSDSRTGQNQPQHF
.	TRBV1	14	.	TRBJ2-1	TGCACCAGCAGCCTGCTGTCAGCGATCAATGAGCAGTTCTTC	CTSSLLSAINEQFF
once	TRBV24-1	14	TRBD1	TRBJ1-2	TGTGCCACCAGTGAGATGGACAGGGGAGGTGGCTACACCTTC	CATSEMDRGGGYTF
.	TRBV6-5	12	TRBD1	TRBJ1-6	TGTGCCAGCGGACAGGGTCATTCACCCCTCCACTTT	CASGQGHSPLHF
.	TRBV30	21	TRBD1	TRBJ1-1	TGTGCCTGGAGCCCCTATCGAGGGACAGGGTTTGTGTCTCGGGTGGACACTGAAGCTTTCTTT	CAWSPYRGTGFVSRVDTEAFF
.	TRBV5-6	14	.	TRBJ1-2	TGTGCCAGCAGCTTGGACAGGTCCTTCTATGGCTACACCTTC	CASSLDRSFYGYTF
.	TRBV18	13	.	TRBJ2-1	TGTGCCAGCTTCCTTCTGTTAGACAATGAGCAGTTCTTC	CASFLLLDNEQFF
.	TRBV29-1	15	.	TRBJ2-3	TGCAGCGTTGAAGGCGGGGATTCTAACACAGATACGCAGTATTTT	CSVEGGDSNTDTQYF
once	TRBV11-3	15	.	TRBJ2-5	TGTGCCAGCAGCTTAGGGAGGAGACCCCAAGAGACCCAGTACTTC	CASSLGRRPQETQYF
.	TRBV6-5	11	TRBD1	TRBJ2-1	TGTGCCAGCAGTTTCGGACAGGGCCAGTTCTTC	CASSFGQGQFF
.	TRBV7-3	17	TRBD1	TRBJ1-4	TGTGCCAGCAGCTTATTAGGACCCGGGACAGGCAGGGAAAAACTGTTTTTT	CASSLLGPGTGREKLFF
.	TRBV7-9	13	TRBD1	TRBJ1-2	TGTGCCAGCAGCACCTGGACAGGGGACGGCTACACCTTC	CASSTWTGDGYTF
.	TRBV11-3	12	.	TRBJ1-4	TGTGCCAGCAGCTTAAGAGAGGGTGAACTGTTTTTT	CASSLREGELFF
.	TRBV5-1	17	TRBD2	TRBJ2-3	TGCGCCAGCAGCGGGGGACTAGCGCACACTAGCACAGATACGCAGTATTTT	CASSGGLAHTSTDTQYF
.	TRBV9	15	.	TRBJ2-7	TGTGCCAGCAGCGTAGGACAGGCTGCACCCTACGAGCAGTACTTC	CASSVGQAAPYEQYF
.	TRBV30	19	TRBD2	TRBJ2-6	TGTGCCTGGAGTCTCTGGACTAGCGGGAGCACTGGTGGGGCCAACGTCCTGACTTTC	CAWSLWTSGSTGGANVLTF
.	TRBV29-1	16	TRBD1	TRBJ2-7	TGCAGCGTTGTCGGGACAGGGGTCCATTTTTCCTACGAGCAGTACTTC	CSVVGTGVHFSYEQYF
.	TRBV6-5	15	TRBD1	TRBJ1-5	TGTGCCAGCAGCCTTGAACAGGGGGCGGGTCAGCCCCAGCATTTT	CASSLEQGAGQPQHF
.	TRBV2	13	TRBD1	TRBJ1-2	TGTGCCAGCAGTCAGGACAGGGCTGGTGGCTACACCTTC	CASSQDRAGGYTF
once	TRBV29-1	13	.	TRBJ1-2	TGCAGCGTTGAAGATCAGGGAAACTATGGCTACACCTTC	CSVEDQGNYGYTF
once	TRBV5-1	14	.	TRBJ2-2	TGCGCCAGCAGCACGCCTAAAAACACCGGGGAGCTGTTTTTT	CASSTPKNTGELFF
.	TRBV19	15	.	TRBJ1-2	TGTGCCAGTAGTAGAGGAGAGTTACGGGGCTATGGCTACACCTTC	CASSRGELRGYGYTF
.	TRBV2	15	TRBD1	TRBJ2-1	TGTGCCAGCATGGTTCCCGGACAGGGCTACAATGAGCAGTTCTTC	CASMVPGQGYNEQFF
.	TRBV3-1/TRBV3-2	15	.	TRBJ2-1	TGTGCCAGCAGCCAAGACTTTAGCTCCTACAATGAGCAGTTCTTC	CASSQDFSSYNEQFF
.	TRBV3-1/TRBV3-2	14	.	TRBJ1-2	TGTGCCAGCAGCCAAGATAGCCCCCTGTATGGCTACACCTTC	CASSQDSPLYGYTF
.	TRBV11-2	15	TRBD2	TRBJ2-1	TGTGCCAGCAGCCCCAGGGGGGTAGCGGGAGATGAGCAGTTCTTC	CASSPRGVAGDEQFF
.	TRBV3-1/TRBV3-2	12	.	TRBJ2-2	TGTGCCAGCAGCCTCGCGAAGGGGGAGCTGTTTTTT	CASSLAKGELFF
.	TRBV11-3	16	TRBD2	TRBJ2-1	TGTGCCAGCAGCTCTAGGGGCGGGGGATATTACAATGAGCAGTTCTTC	CASSSRGGGYYNEQFF
.	TRBV24-1	12	.	TRBJ1-2	TGTGCCACCAGTCGCGCAGGGAAGGGCTACACCTTC	CATSRAGKGYTF
.	TRBV9	12	.	TRBJ1-2	TGTGCCAGCAGCGAAACAGGGTATGGCTACACCTTC	CASSETGYGYTF
few	TRBV6-2/TRBV6-3	16	TRBD1	TRBJ1-1	TGTGCCAGCAGTGATCCGGGACAGGGTGGGGTAACTGAAGCTTTCTTT	CASSDPGQGGVTEAFF
.	TRBV5-6	16	.	TRBJ2-7	TGTGCCAGCAGCCTACGCTGGGCAGGCGCCTCCTACGAGCAGTACTTC	CASSLRWAGASYEQYF
.	TRBV19	14	.	TRBJ2-3	TGTGCCAGCAACAGGGTCGCTAGCACAGATACGCAGTATTTT	CASNRVASTDTQYF
few	TRBV7-3	15	TRBD2	TRBJ2-7	TGTGCCAGCAGCCCCGGGACTAGCGGTACCTACGAGCAGTACTTC	CASSPGTSGTYEQYF
.	TRBV5-6	14	.	TRBJ2-5	TGTGCCAGCAGCCCGACAGCTATCCAAGAGACCCAGTACTTC	CASSPTAIQETQYF
.	TRBV6-5	15	.	TRBJ2-3	TGTGCCAGCAGTTACAAAGGTCTAGCAACAGATACGCAGTATTTT	CASSYKGLATDTQYF